The T cell receptor beta chain under discussion was sequenced for a study of cytomegalovirus exposure and HLA in healthy donors. Study observations and caveats: In vitro experiments confirmed that a few CMV-associated chains were specific for CMV antigens. The authors listed over 150 TCR beta chains as cytomegalovirus-associated.

This clone was seen only once. The antigen is unknown. There are 15 residues in the CDR3. Germline V gene sequence: CDR1 LNHDA, CDR2 SQIVND (reference sequence). After removal of 4 bases from V and 1 base from J, the junction contained 3 bases not matched to a gene. Sequencing was performed with immunoSEQ multiplex PCR; in TCRdb, only in-frame clones are kept and a portion is missing. The sample includes 80,000 to 95,000 clones, around 96% of them seen just once. This receptor was taken from a woman aged 18-29 years in good health and CMV-seronegative. This sequence joins TRBV19 and TRBJ2-1; 8 bases map to TRBD2. The sequenced material came from PBMCs. DNA of the CDR3: TGTGCCAGTAGTAGTGGCGGGAGGTCCTACAATGAGCAGTTCTTC. Translating it yields CASSSGGRSYNEQFF.